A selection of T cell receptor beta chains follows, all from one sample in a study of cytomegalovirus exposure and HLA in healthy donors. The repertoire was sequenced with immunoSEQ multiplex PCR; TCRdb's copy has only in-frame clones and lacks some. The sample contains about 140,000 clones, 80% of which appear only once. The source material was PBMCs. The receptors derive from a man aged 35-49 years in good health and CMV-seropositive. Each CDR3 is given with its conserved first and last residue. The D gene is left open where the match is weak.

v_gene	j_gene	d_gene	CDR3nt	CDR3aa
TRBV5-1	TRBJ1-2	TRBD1	TGCGCCAGCAGCTATGGACAGGGACATAACTATGGCTACACCTTC	CASSYGQGHNYGYTF
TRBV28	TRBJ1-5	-	TGTGCCAGCAGTCCTATACAGGGCCATCAGCCCCAGCATTTT	CASSPIQGHQPQHF
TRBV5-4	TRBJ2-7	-	TGTGCCAGCAGCTCCAGGGGAGGGGGCTACGAGCAGTACTTC	CASSSRGGGYEQYF
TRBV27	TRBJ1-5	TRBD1	TGTGCCAGCAGGACAGGGGGTCGGGGCAATCAGCCCCAGCATTTT	CASRTGGRGNQPQHF
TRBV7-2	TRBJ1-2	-	TGTGCCAACGGTGGCGGGGGGGCAGGCTATGGCTACACCTTC	CANGGGGAGYGYTF
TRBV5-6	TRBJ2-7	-	TGTGCCAGCATCCACCTTCGGGGAGCCTACGAGCAGTACTTC	CASIHLRGAYEQYF
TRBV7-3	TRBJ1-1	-	TGTGCCAGCAGTCTTAGCATGAACACTGAAGCTTTCTTT	CASSLSMNTEAFF
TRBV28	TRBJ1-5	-	TGTGCCAGCAGTGGTAGCAGCAATCAGCCCCAGCATTTT	CASSGSSNQPQHF
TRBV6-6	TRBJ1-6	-	TGTGCCAGCAGTTACGGGCAGCCTAATTCACCCCTCCACTTT	CASSYGQPNSPLHF
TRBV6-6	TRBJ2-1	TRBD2	TGTGCCGTTACCCGGGGGGGCCCCGACAATGAGCAGTTCTTC	CAVTRGGPDNEQFF
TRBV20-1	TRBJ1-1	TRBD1	TGCAGTGCCTACAGGGGTGAAGCTTTCTTT	CSAYRGEAFF
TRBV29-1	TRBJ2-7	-	TGCAGCGTTGAGGGGCAGGGGCCCTACGAGCAGTACTTC	CSVEGQGPYEQYF
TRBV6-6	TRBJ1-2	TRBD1	TGTGCCAGCAGTTACCCGGGACAGGTTGATGGCTATGGCTACACCTTC	CASSYPGQVDGYGYTF
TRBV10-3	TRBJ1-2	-	TGTGCCATCAGTGAGCCGGGGGGGCAGAACTATGGCTACACCTTC	CAISEPGGQNYGYTF
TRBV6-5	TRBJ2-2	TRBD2	TGTGCCAGCAGCGGACTAGCCCAGACCGGGGAGCTGTTTTTT	CASSGLAQTGELFF
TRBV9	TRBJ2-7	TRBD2	TGTGCCAGCAGCGTAGGTGAGCTAGCGGCGGGACACGAGCAGTACTTC	CASSVGELAAGHEQYF
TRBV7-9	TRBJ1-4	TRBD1	TGTGCCAGCAGCCGGTTTCCGGGACAGGTGACTTCATTATATGAAAAACTGTTTTTT	CASSRFPGQVTSLYEKLFF